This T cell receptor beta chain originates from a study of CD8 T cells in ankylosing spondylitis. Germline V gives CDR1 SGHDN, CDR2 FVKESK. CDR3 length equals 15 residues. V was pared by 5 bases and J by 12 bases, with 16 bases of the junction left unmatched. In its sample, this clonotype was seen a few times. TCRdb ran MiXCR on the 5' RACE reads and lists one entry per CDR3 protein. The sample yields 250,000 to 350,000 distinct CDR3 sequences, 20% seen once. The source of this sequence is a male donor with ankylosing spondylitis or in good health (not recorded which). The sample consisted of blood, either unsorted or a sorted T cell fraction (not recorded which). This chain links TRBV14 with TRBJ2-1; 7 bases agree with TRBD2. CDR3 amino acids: CASSTGTTGPRGQFF. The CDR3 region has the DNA TGTGCCAGCAGCACCGGGACTACCGGACCTCGGGGGCAGTTCTTC. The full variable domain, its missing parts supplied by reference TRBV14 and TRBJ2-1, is EAGVTQFPSHSVIEKGQTVTLRCDPISGHDNLYWYRRVMGKEIKFLLHFVKESKQDESGMPNNRFLAERTGGTYSTLKVQPAELEDSGVYFCASSTGTTGPRGQFFGPGTRLTVL.